This T cell receptor beta chain was observed in a study of beta chain features in type 1 diabetes. As every portion of the isolated RNA was reverse transcribed, the sequencing read expressed TCRB transcripts. Sequenced by immunoSEQ multiplex PCR; TCRdb stores in-frame clones only, minus some. The table shows around 250,000 clones, with roughly 30% occurring only once. Each sorted population was over 95% pure. This clone was counted only a few times. CDR1 is SGHRS and CDR2 is YFSETQ in the germline V gene. The V gene lost 3 bases and the J gene lost 3 bases, with 7 bases spanning the gap. The CDR3 sequence is 13 residues long.

Sequences were obtained from central memory CD4+ T cells from blood. The TCR originated in a man aged 25-45 years in good health. V gene TRBV5-1 combines with J gene TRBJ2-1, with a weak D call TRBD1 (5 bases). CDR3 sequence reads: CASSSDNYNEQFF. In nucleotides, the CDR3 is TGCGCCAGCAGCTCGGACAACTACAATGAGCAGTTCTTC.